Presented here are 13 T cell receptor beta chains from one specimen sequenced in a study of OX40 agonist ivuxolimab in advanced cancers. Repertoires were generated with immunoSEQ multiplex PCR, while TCRdb's copy carries only in-frame clones and drops some. There are 50,000 to 70,000 clones in the sample; roughly 81% occur only once, and under 3% lies in the top ten. This specimen was CD4+ or CD8+ T cells sorted from blood, taken in a trial of the OX40 agonist ivuxolimab. Receptor source: an adult with an advanced solid tumor such as melanoma, head and neck, liver or kidney cancer.

This chain uses TRBV7-2 with TRBJ1-3, with 8 bases fitting TRBD1. The CDR3 runs to 17 residues. The V gene's germline CDR1 is SGHTA and CDR2 FQGNSA. J gave up 0 bases and V 5 bases, and 9 bases lay outside the gene matches. CDR3 region: CASSTPQGALSGNTIYF. CDR3 nucleotides: TGTGCCAGCAGCACGCCGCAGGGGGCCCTCTCTGGAAACACCATATATTTT.

The chain joins TRBV28 to TRBJ2-7, with 8 bases fitting TRBD1. Germline V gene sequence: CDR1 MDHEN, CDR2 SYDVKM. Unmatched junction bases numbered 12, after V lost 6 bases and J lost 5 bases. This CDR3 is built from 15 residues. The CDR3 spells CASRRGWTGRNEQYF. CDR3 nucleotides: TGTGCCAGCAGGAGAGGGTGGACAGGGAGAAACGAGCAGTACTTC.

This chain links TRBV5-1 with TRBJ2-3; D call uncertain. CDR1 is SGHRS, CDR2 YFSETQ, per germline. V lost 3 bases and J lost 0, with 8 bases in between. The CDR3 runs to 14 residues. In DNA, the CDR3 is TGCGCCAGCAGCTATGACCGGAGCACAGATACGCAGTATTTT. The encoded protein is CASSYDRSTDTQYF. Drawing the rest from reference TRBV5-1 and TRBJ2-3, the complete variable domain is KAGVTQTPRYLIKTRGQQVTLSCSPISGHRSVSWYQQTPGQGLQFLFEYFSETQRNKGNFPGRFSGRQFSNSRSEMNVSTLELGDSALYLCASSYDRSTDTQYFGPGTRLTVL.

This CDR3 is CARSPRRRGEAFF. The CDR3 coding sequence is TGTGCCAGAAGCCCGAGAAGGCGGGGGGAAGCTTTCTTT. The chain carries TRBV5-3 and TRBJ1-1; maybe TRBD1 (5 bases). TRBV5-3 is reported as an ORF; its role is uncertain. The CDR3 covers 13 residues. V lost 4 bases to trimming and J lost 8 bases, with 15 bases between them.

The gene calls are TRBV4-1 and TRBJ2-1, with D perhaps assigned TRBD1 or TRBD2 (5 bases each). Trimming took off 3 bases at V and 7 bases at J, with 10 bases between the two ends. The CDR3 consists of 13 residues. Per the germline V gene, CDR1 is MGHRA and CDR2 is YSYEKL. Written as DNA, the CDR3 is TGCGCCAGCAGCCAGGTTTGGGGGAATGAGCAGTTCTTC. Translation: CASSQVWGNEQFF.

This clone has only a few counts. The chain combines TRBV6-5 with TRBJ2-3; TRBD1 agrees at 7 bases. J lost 4 bases, V lost 5 bases, and 9 bases had no gene match. CDR3 size: 15 residues. The germline V gene encodes CDR1 MNHEY and CDR2 SVGAGI. CDR3 sequence: CASSRDTGVSDTQYF. The DNA of the CDR3 is TGTGCCAGCAGTAGGGATACAGGGGTTTCAGATACGCAGTATTTT.

This sequence joins TRBV4-2 and TRBJ2-1; D might be TRBD1 (8 bases). CDR3 length equals 15 residues. CDR1 LGHNA and CDR2 YNFKEQ come from the germline V gene. V dropped 3 bases and J dropped 6 bases, with 15 bases sitting between them. Here the CDR3 DNA reads TGTGCCAGCAGCCACGGACAGGGAGGGATCAATGAGCAGTTCTTC. The encoded protein is CASSHGQGGINEQFF.

The chain joins TRBV19 to TRBJ1-1, with TRBD1 identical over 7 bases. This CDR3 has 14 residues. After removal of 6 bases from V and 3 bases from J, the junction contained 7 bases not matched to a gene. Germline values: CDR1 LNHDA, CDR2 SQIVND (reference sequence). CDR3 sequence reads: CASRYRGQDTEAFF. CDR3 coding DNA: TGTGCCAGTAGATATAGGGGGCAGGACACTGAAGCTTTCTTT. Combining the CDR3 with reference TRBV19 and TRBJ1-1 gives the whole variable domain DGGITQSPKYLFRKEGQNVTLSCEQNLNHDAMYWYRQDPGQGLRLIYYSQIVNDFQKGDIAEGYSVSREKKESFPLTVTSAQKNPTAFYLCASRYRGQDTEAFFGQGTRLTVV.

The V and J genes are TRBV19 and TRBJ2-1, with D perhaps TRBD1 (6 bases). V lost 6 bases and J 0 bases, leaving 15 bases between the germline ends. CDR1 is LNHDA and CDR2 is SQIVND in the germline V gene (reference sequence). The CDR3 sequence is 16 residues long. For the CDR3, the DNA is TGTGCCAGTAGGGCCCGATCAGGGGCCTCCTACAATGAGCAGTTCTTC. Translating gives CASRARSGASYNEQFF.

The chain joins TRBV6-1 to TRBJ1-2; TRBD1 aligns across 7 bases. This CDR3 has 15 residues. The V segment lost 6 bases and the J segment 6 bases; nucleotides outside the gene matches: 13. Per germline, CDR1 MNHNS and CDR2 SASEGT. The chain's CDR3 is CASSKDRKLIDGYTF. CDR3 nucleotide sequence: TGTGCCAGCAGCAAGGACAGGAAGCTTATTGATGGCTACACCTTC.

The CDR3 DNA sequence: TGTGCAAGTCGCTTAGCGAATAGCGAGGGTTCGGATACGCAGTATTTT. Translating it yields CASRLANSEGSDTQYF. This chain links TRBV12-2 with TRBJ2-3; the D call TRBD2 from the table was never checked on the DNA. TRBV12-2 is given as a pseudogene. The CDR3 length is 16 residues.

The chain couples TRBV2 to TRBJ2-1; no clear D. CDR1 SNHLY and CDR2 FYNNEI come from the germline V gene. The CDR3 covers 11 residues. Trimming removed 7 bases at V and 10 bases at J, with 11 bases between. CDR3: CASNWVGEQFF. CDR3 bases: TGTGCCAGCAATTGGGTGGGAGAGCAGTTCTTC.

The gene calls are TRBV2 and TRBJ1-1; D may be TRBD1 (6 bases). Germline CDR1 and CDR2: SNHLY and FYNNEI. Trimming removed 7 bases from V and 11 bases from J, with 14 bases in between. The CDR3 has 11 residues. The CDR3 DNA reads as TGTGCCAGCACCCCCACAGGGTTGGCTTTCTTT. It is translated as CASTPTGLAFF.